Following are 22 T cell receptor beta chains from one sample sequenced in a study of blood T cell repertoires in COVID-19. The repertoire was sequenced with immunoSEQ multiplex PCR; TCRdb's copy has only in-frame clones and lacks some. The data hold tens of thousands of clones, with approximately 83% observed a single time. The sequencing input was peripheral blood. The receptors come from a woman aged 55-70 years with acute or convalescent COVID-19.

The rearrangement uses TRBV4-2 and TRBJ1-5; TRBD1 is a possible D gene (5 bases). This CDR3 has 15 residues. Between the trimmed V and J ends, which lost 4 bases and 2 bases, there was a span of 12 bases. Germline CDR1 LGHNA, CDR2 YNFKEQ. CDR3 loop: CASSRGGGGNQPQHF. The DNA for the CDR3 is TGTGCCAGCAGCCGGGGGGGAGGGGGCAATCAGCCCCAGCATTTT.

The chain uses TRBV18 and TRBJ1-1; D perhaps matches TRBD1 (5 bases). The CDR3 consists of 13 residues. V was cut by 4 bases and J by 5 bases, with 11 bases left in between. Germline V gene lookup returns CDR1 KGHSH and CDR2 LQKENI. CDR3 bases: TGTGCCAGCTCACAAGGGAAGGGGACTGAAGCTTTCTTT. This encodes CASSQGKGTEAFF.

The chain employs TRBV6-2 or TRBV6-3 and TRBJ1-1; 9 bases are shared with TRBD1. This CDR3 spans 11 amino acids. Germline CDR1 and CDR2: MNHEY and SVGEGT. The V gene end was trimmed by 5 bases and the J gene end by 9 bases; junction bases not matched to a gene: 1. DNA of the CDR3: TGTGCCAGCAGTGGGACAGGGAAAGCTTTCTTT. It codes for CASSGTGKAFF.

This clone was counted once. The chain recombines TRBV9 with TRBJ1-2; a possible D gene is TRBD1 (5 bases). The V gene lost 2 bases and the J gene lost 1 base, with 15 bases spanning the gap. Germline CDR1 SGDLS, CDR2 YYNGEE. The CDR3 covers 16 residues. In DNA, the CDR3 is TGTGCCAGCAGCGTTCAGGGAGGGCTTTTTAACTATGGCTACACCTTC. Its translation is CASSVQGGLFNYGYTF.

CDR3 loop: CASSLRQGENTIYF. The CDR3 coding sequence is TGTGCCAGCAGCTTAAGACAGGGCGAGAACACCATATATTTT. This chain uses TRBV11-2 with TRBJ1-3; 7 bases are a match to TRBD1. Trimming took 2 bases from V and 7 from J; bases not matched to a gene: 5. The CDR3 loop spans 14 amino acids. Germline V lookup: CDR1 SGHAT, CDR2 FQNNGV.

This sequence joins TRBV18 and TRBJ2-6, with TRBD1 identical over 9 bases. The CDR3 consists of 19 residues. Unmatched junction bases numbered 8, after V lost 2 bases and J lost 0 bases. In germline, CDR1 is KGHSH, CDR2 LQKENI. Here the CDR3 DNA reads TGTGCCAGCTCACCAGGCGTCGGGACAGGGCGCTCTGGGGCCAACGTCCTGACTTTC. Translation gives CASSPGVGTGRSGANVLTF.

The rearrangement joins TRBV7-2 to TRBJ2-2; D is perhaps TRBD1 (5 bases). The CDR3 is made up of 14 amino acids. Germline CDR1 SGHTA, CDR2 FQGNSA. With 3 bases removed from V and 4 bases from J, the gap between germline ends came to 9 bases. CDR3 DNA: TGTGCCAGCAGCTTTCAGGGAACCACCGGGGAGCTGTTTTTT. It codes for CASSFQGTTGELFF.

J is TRBJ1-3 and V is TRBV25-1, with no clear D. Trimming pared 5 bases from V and 4 bases from J, leaving 12 bases between. Germline V gene data show CDR1 as MGHDK and CDR2 as SYGVNS. The CDR3 length is 14 residues. CDR3 in amino acids: CASSRGLGGNTIYF. CDR3 in DNA: TGTGCCAGCAGTCGAGGACTGGGAGGAAACACCATATATTTT. Together with reference TRBV25-1 and TRBJ1-3, the CDR3 gives the full variable domain: EADIYQTPRYLVIGTGKKITLECSQTMGHDKMYWYQQDPGMELHLIHYSYGVNSTEKGDLSSESTVSRIRTEHFPLTLESARPSHTSQYLCASSRGLGGNTIYFGEGSWLTVV.

This clone was counted many times. The chain joins TRBV27 to TRBJ2-7; 9 bases match TRBD2. The germline V gene has CDR1 MNHEY and CDR2 SMNVEV (reference sequence). Trimming removed 6 bases from V and 6 bases from J; junction bases left unmatched: 18. The CDR3 runs to 17 residues. CDR3 sequence: CASSQQGPAGGQSEQYF. CDR3 nucleotide sequence: TGTGCCAGCAGCCAACAGGGGCCCGCGGGGGGGCAAAGCGAGCAGTACTTC.

The V gene is TRBV30, the J gene TRBJ2-7; 11 nucleotides match TRBD2. V gave up 7 bases and J gave up 0 bases; unmatched junction bases: 2. The germline gives CDR1 GTSNPN, CDR2 SVGIG (reference sequence). The CDR3 covers 13 residues. CDR3: CASLAGGSYEQYF. CDR3 coding DNA: TGTGCCTCTCTAGCGGGGGGCTCCTACGAGCAGTACTTC.

The chain is built from TRBV12-3 or TRBV12-4 and TRBJ1-2; TRBD1 might be the D (5 bases). V dropped 6 bases and J dropped 8 bases, with 10 bases sitting between them. This CDR3 is 11 amino acids long. The CDR3 loop is CASRRGLGYTF. DNA for the CDR3: TGTGCCAGCAGACGGGGGTTGGGCTACACCTTC.

The chain is built from TRBV12-3 or TRBV12-4 and TRBJ1-1, with D possibly matching TRBD1 (5 bases). The CDR3 has 13 residues. Trimming removed 3 bases at V and 10 bases at J, with 15 bases between. The CDR3 region has the DNA TGTGCCAGCAGTTTCCACGGACAACCGCGAGCTTTCTTT. Its protein is CASSFHGQPRAFF.

The rearrangement uses TRBV14 and TRBJ1-2; D gene uncertain. Germline V CDR1 and CDR2: SGHDN, FVKESK. This CDR3 has 13 amino acids. V was shortened by 3 bases and J by 1 base, with 6 bases between the two germline ends. The CDR3 sequence: CASSQALNYGYTF. As DNA, the CDR3 is TGTGCCAGCAGCCAGGCCCTTAACTATGGCTACACCTTC.

CDR3 bases: TGCGCCAGCAGCCGATCAAACAGGGAGGGTGGCTACACCTTC. Translation: CASSRSNREGGYTF. The gene calls are TRBV5-1 and TRBJ1-2, with D tentatively TRBD1 (6 bases). The CDR3 loop spans 14 amino acids. Trimming left V 4 bases short and J 7 bases short, with 17 bases between. Germline V gives CDR1 SGHRS, CDR2 YFSETQ. The full variable domain, in which reference TRBV5-1 and TRBJ1-2 provide the parts outside the CDR3, is KAGVTQTPRYLIKTRGQQVTLSCSPISGHRSVSWYQQTPGQGLQFLFEYFSETQRNKGNFPGRFSGRQFSNSRSEMNVSTLELGDSALYLCASSRSNREGGYTFGSGTRLTVV.

The V gene is TRBV27, the J gene TRBJ1-2; 7 bases fit TRBD1. The V gene end was trimmed by 7 bases and the J gene end by 6 bases; junction bases not matched to a gene: 11. Per germline, CDR1 MNHEY and CDR2 SMNVEV (reference sequence). The CDR3 totals 14 residues. In DNA form, the CDR3 reads TGTGCCAGCACCTTACCTACAGGGGACGATGGCTACACCTTC. It is translated as CASTLPTGDDGYTF.

The V and J genes are TRBV15 and TRBJ2-7; tentatively, D is TRBD2 (7 bases). There are 14 residues in the CDR3. Germline assignment: CDR1 LNHNV and CDR2 YYDKDF (reference sequence). Trimming shortened V by 4 bases and J by 2 bases, and 12 bases separated the two germline ends. CDR3 loop: CATSKGGTPYEQYF. The CDR3 DNA is TGTGCCACCAGCAAGGGGGGGACACCCTACGAGCAGTACTTC.

The gene calls are TRBV12-3 or TRBV12-4 and TRBJ1-2, with D unresolved. Trimming took off 6 bases at V and 2 bases at J, with 10 bases between the two ends. The CDR3 has 13 residues. The CDR3 DNA reads TGTGCCAGCAGGTCAGACAAGAACTATGGCTACACCTTC. Protein sequence: CASRSDKNYGYTF.

This chain uses TRBV9 with TRBJ2-1; perhaps TRBD2 as D (5 bases). V gave up 3 bases and J gave up 6 bases, with 10 bases separating them. CDR1 is SGDLS, CDR2 YYNGEE, per germline. The CDR3 is made up of 13 amino acids. CDR3 amino acids: CASSAPAGNEQFF. For the CDR3, the DNA is TGTGCCAGCAGCGCCCCGGCGGGCAATGAGCAGTTCTTC.

The chain is built from TRBV2 and TRBJ2-2; TRBD1 agrees at 7 bases. Germline V gene sequence: CDR1 SNHLY, CDR2 FYNNEI. The CDR3 spans 15 residues. The V and J ends lost 6 bases and 0 bases, in that order; junction bases with no gene match: 4. The DNA of the CDR3 is TGTGCCAGCAGCGGACAGGCTGCGAACACCGGGGAGCTGTTTTTT. Its protein is CASSGQAANTGELFF. The variable domain in full, completed from reference TRBV2 and TRBJ2-2, reads EPEVTQTPSHQVTQMGQEVILRCVPISNHLYFYWYRQILGQKVEFLVSFYNNEISEKSEIFDDQFSVERPDGSNFTLKIRSTKLEDSAMYFCASSGQAANTGELFFGEGSRLTVL.

The V and J genes are TRBV19 and TRBJ1-3; 8 positions agree with TRBD1. With V trimmed by 7 bases and J by 1 base, 6 bases remained unmatched. This CDR3 region has 15 residues. Germline V CDR1 and CDR2: LNHDA, SQIVND (reference sequence). The CDR3: CASTAGGKSGNTIYF. The CDR3, as DNA: TGTGCCAGTACGGCAGGGGGCAAGTCTGGAAACACCATATATTTT.

This clone was counted between two and nine times. This rearrangement joins TRBV25-1 to TRBJ1-2; no clear D gene. The CDR3 sequence is 13 residues long. Germline assignment: CDR1 MGHDK and CDR2 SYGVNS. V lost 7 bases and J 4 bases, leaving 13 bases between the germline ends. The CDR3 nucleotides are TGTGCCAGCATACAGCCCCCCGGCTATGGCTACACCTTC. Translated: CASIQPPGYGYTF.

The chain couples TRBV2 to TRBJ1-5, with 8 positions matching TRBD1. Germline V gene sequence: CDR1 SNHLY, CDR2 FYNNEI. V was pared by 6 bases and J by 2 bases, with 6 bases of the junction left unmatched. The CDR3 runs to 15 residues. The CDR3 DNA is TGTGCCAGCAGCCTTGACAGGGGACGCAATCAGCCCCAGCATTTT. Encoded protein: CASSLDRGRNQPQHF.